The 23 T cell receptor beta chains reported below all come from one sample, sequenced in a study of neurological immune-mediated disorders (dated by TCRdb to between 2018 and 2020). Library prep was done by 5' RACE. Sequencing instrument: Illumina HiSeq 2500. Clones were called with MiXCR by TCRdb after fastp trimmed the public reads at Q25, and only in-frame beta chains were retained. For every CDR3 protein sequence, its rows merge into one entry that carries the most common genes and DNA. The sample contains some 100,000 distinct CDR3 sequences, less than 15% of them found a single time. The ten largest clones capture just under 5% of the sample. Per the publication, the time point label means: longitudinal time-point 2. The sample was PBMCs. Source of these receptors: a female donor with HTLV-1-associated myelopathy (HAM/TSP).

This clonotype has a count of ten or more. Possible read error: a much larger clone is one base away. In DNA, the CDR3 is TGTGCCAGCAGGAGGACAGGGGAAGAGACCCAGTACTTC. This translates into CASRRTGEETQYF. The chain has TRBV6-1 and TRBJ2-5; 9 nucleotides line up with TRBD1. The CDR3 extends over 13 amino acids. With 6 bases clipped from V and 3 bases from J, the junction kept 2 bases outside the gene matches. Germline CDR1 MNHNS, CDR2 SASEGT.

This clonotype was found many times. The chain has TRBV6-1 and TRBJ1-1; D gene unclear. Germline CDR1 and CDR2: MNHNS and SASEGT. This CDR3 comprises 15 residues. Trimming left V 3 bases short and J 6 bases short, with 17 bases between. CDR3 protein: CASSDSRVRKAEAFF. The CDR3 DNA is TGTGCCAGCAGTGATAGCCGGGTTCGGAAGGCTGAAGCTTTCTTT.

This clonotype was seen repeatedly, ten times or more. V is TRBV10-3 and J is TRBJ2-7; D is perhaps TRBD1 (6 bases). The V end lost 2 bases, the J end lost 3 bases, and 14 bases lay between the germline ends. The germline V gene encodes CDR1 ENHRY and CDR2 SYGVKD. This CDR3 contains 15 residues. CDR3 DNA sequence: TGTGCCATCAGTGAGACCGGGACACGGGGCTACGAGCAGTACTTC. As protein: CAISETGTRGYEQYF.

By frequency in the sample, this clonotype is medium-sized. The rearrangement uses TRBV27 and TRBJ2-7; 7 bases fit TRBD1. V was pared by 4 bases and J by 3 bases, with 6 bases of the junction left unmatched. CDR3 size: 14 residues. CDR1 is MNHEY, CDR2 SMNVEV, per germline (reference sequence). The CDR3 spells CASSSTGFRYEQYF. The CDR3 DNA reads as TGTGCCAGCAGTTCGACAGGGTTTCGCTACGAGCAGTACTTC.

This clonotype was counted between two and nine times. V and J are TRBV12-3 or TRBV12-4 and TRBJ1-6, with TRBD1 matching 11 bases. The CDR3 consists of 13 residues. V trimming: 10 bases; J trimming: 9 bases; junction bases outside the gene matches: 5. As DNA, the CDR3 is TGTGCCAACAGGACAGGGGGCGGTTCACCCCTCCACTTT. This encodes CANRTGGGSPLHF.

At least ten counts were recorded for this clonotype. CDR3 region: CASSLVGRSGGAHNEQFF. Written as DNA, the CDR3 is TGCGCCAGCAGCTTGGTGGGGCGTAGCGGGGGGGCCCACAATGAGCAGTTCTTC. V is TRBV5-1 and J is TRBJ2-1, with TRBD2 identical over 11 bases. The CDR3 is 18 amino acids. With 0 bases clipped from V and 5 bases from J, the junction kept 10 bases outside the gene matches. Germline lookup yields CDR1 SGHRS and CDR2 YFSETQ. Filled out from reference TRBV5-1 and TRBJ2-1, the complete variable domain reads KAGVTQTPRYLIKTRGQQVTLSCSPISGHRSVSWYQQTPGQGLQFLFEYFSETQRNKGNFPGRFSGRQFSNSRSEMNVSTLELGDSALYLCASSLVGRSGGAHNEQFFGPGTRLTVL.

This clonotype has ten or more counts. J is TRBJ2-3 and V is TRBV7-9; D might be TRBD2 (5 bases). V was shortened by 7 bases and J by 0 bases, with 17 bases between the two germline ends. CDR1 is SEHNR, CDR2 FQNEAQ, per germline (reference sequence). CDR3 length: 16 amino acids. The CDR3 DNA reads TGTGCCAGCACCAGAGGGAGAGGGCTCAGCACAGATACGCAGTATTTT. Translated, it gives CASTRGRGLSTDTQYF.

This clonotype was counted many times. V gene TRBV5-6 combines with J gene TRBJ2-5; 11 nucleotides line up with TRBD2. The CDR3 has 15 residues. V dropped 4 bases and J dropped 4; count of bases not matched to a gene: 6. CDR1 is SGHDT and CDR2 is YYEEEE in the germline V gene. The CDR3 spells CASSPGTSGPETQYF. In nucleotides, the CDR3 is TGTGCCAGCAGCCCCGGGACTAGCGGTCCAGAGACCCAGTACTTC.

This clonotype was seen many times. The rearrangement links TRBV10-3 to TRBJ1-1, with 10 positions matching TRBD1. Trimming cost V 3 bases and J 3 bases; bases outside gene matches: 10. Germline lookup yields CDR1 ENHRY and CDR2 SYGVKD. CDR3 length: 17 residues. For the CDR3, the DNA is TGTGCCATCAGTGACGGACAGGGGGGAGATATGGACACTGAAGCTTTCTTT. Amino acids: CAISDGQGGDMDTEAFF.

This clonotype turned up a few times. The V gene is TRBV6-2 or TRBV6-3, the J gene TRBJ2-3; D is unresolved. The CDR3 is 14 amino acids. Germline V gene data show CDR1 as MNHEY and CDR2 as SVGEGT. Trimming took 1 base from V and 7 from J, leaving 12 bases between them. The CDR3: CASSYWADAHTQYF. The CDR3 coding sequence is TGTGCCAGCAGTTACTGGGCTGACGCCCATACGCAGTATTTT.

About this clonotype: The CDR3 carries no conserved terminal phenylalanine or tryptophan, so it likely arises from a read error. The J gene is TRBJ2-7, the V gene TRBV12-3 or TRBV12-4; D might be TRBD1 (6 bases). Trimming left V 1 base short and J 6 bases short, with 13 bases between. This CDR3 spans 14 amino acids. DNA of the CDR3: TGTGCCAGCAGTTTAGGTACAGGGCCCTTCGAGCAGTACCTC. Encoded protein: CASSLGTGPFEQYL.

This clonotype was counted many times. The chain is built from TRBV5-5 and TRBJ2-6, with D maybe TRBD1 (6 bases). The germline V gene has CDR1 SGHKS and CDR2 YYEKEE (reference sequence). The CDR3 contains 16 residues. V gave up 5 bases and J gave up 4 bases, with 16 bases separating them. The CDR3, as DNA: TGTGCCAGCAGTTCCTCCAGGGGAGCAGGGGCCAACGTCCTGACTTTC. Translated, it gives CASSSSRGAGANVLTF.

This clonotype was picked up many times. The chain couples TRBV28 to TRBJ2-1; 12 bases align to TRBD2. Germline lookup yields CDR1 MDHEN and CDR2 SYDVKM. J lost 4 bases, V lost 4 bases, and 5 bases had no gene match. This CDR3 has 16 residues. The CDR3 DNA is TGTGCCAGCAGTTCCCAACTAGCGGGGGGTTACAATGAGCAGTTCTTC. It codes for CASSSQLAGGYNEQFF.

This clonotype was counted at least ten times. V usage is TRBV7-8 and J usage is TRBJ2-6, with a weak D call TRBD1 (5 bases). The CDR3 loop spans 15 amino acids. Looked up from germline, CDR1 is SGHVS and CDR2 is FQNEAQ. With 5 bases removed from V and 4 bases from J, the gap between germline ends came to 12 bases. The DNA of the CDR3 is TGTGCCAGCAGCCAGACAGTTTCCGGGGCCAACGTCCTGACTTTC. Translation gives CASSQTVSGANVLTF.

This clonotype occurred a few times. At one end, the junction sequence differs from germline, possibly due to a read error. V usage is TRBV5-1 and J usage is TRBJ2-3; a weak D match, TRBD2 (7 bases). The CDR3 is made up of 14 amino acids. The germline CDR1 and CDR2 sequences are SGHRS and YFSETQ. CDR3 sequence reads: CASNLTGGPDTQYF. In nucleotides, the CDR3 is TGTGCCAGCAACTTGACGGGGGGCCCAGATACGCAGTATTTT.

This clonotype was observed a handful of times. CDR3 in amino acids: CASSQGLANEQFF. The CDR3 region has the DNA TGCGCCAGCAGCCAAGGACTAGCGAATGAGCAGTTCTTC. This rearrangement joins TRBV4-1 to TRBJ2-1; TRBD2 matches 8 bases. CDR3 length: 13 residues. V lost 1 base to trimming and J lost 7 bases; unmatched junction nucleotides: 0. Germline V CDR1 and CDR2: MGHRA, YSYEKL.

The chain carries TRBV29-1 and TRBJ1-4, with D maybe TRBD1 (5 bases). From germline, CDR1 is SQVTM and CDR2 ANQGSEA. CDR3 length: 14 amino acids. The V and J ends lost 6 bases and 6 bases respectively, with 17 bases between them. CDR3 region: CSVEGRSGDEKLFF. The CDR3 region has the DNA TGCAGCGTAGAGGGACGCTCGGGCGATGAAAAACTGTTTTTT.

This clonotype was observed at least ten times. The chain has TRBV3-1 and TRBJ2-7; the D gene is possibly TRBD2 (7 bases). The CDR3 runs 16 residues. The V gene lost 5 bases and the J gene lost 6 bases, with 23 bases spanning the gap. The germline CDR1 and CDR2 sequences are LGHDT and YNNKEL (reference sequence). The CDR3 loop reads CASSSYRGDKTAEQYF. CDR3 coding DNA: TGTGCCAGCAGCTCCTATCGGGGGGACAAGACGGCCGAGCAGTACTTC.

The chain joins TRBV6-1 to TRBJ1-1; possibly TRBD1 for D (6 bases). Deletions cut 4 bases from V and 1 base from J, with 19 bases between. CDR1 and CDR2 (germline): MNHNS, SASEGT. CDR3 length equals 17 residues. The CDR3 coding sequence is TGTGCCAGCAGTGTTCAGGGGAGGGTTCGGGCGAACACTGAAGCTTTCTTT. The encoded protein is CASSVQGRVRANTEAFF.

The chain carries TRBV5-1 and TRBJ2-2, with 9 bases fitting TRBD1. CDR3 length: 15 amino acids. Trimming at V came to 3 bases and at J to 5 bases, leaving 5 bases not matched to a gene. Germline V lookup: CDR1 SGHRS, CDR2 YFSETQ. CDR3 protein: CASSYGQGLTGELFF. The DNA of the CDR3 is TGCGCCAGCAGCTACGGACAGGGGTTAACCGGGGAGCTGTTTTTT. Full variable domain (missing parts from reference TRBV5-1 and TRBJ2-2): KAGVTQTPRYLIKTRGQQVTLSCSPISGHRSVSWYQQTPGQGLQFLFEYFSETQRNKGNFPGRFSGRQFSNSRSEMNVSTLELGDSALYLCASSYGQGLTGELFFGEGSRLTVL.

This clonotype was observed many times. The chain employs TRBV12-3 or TRBV12-4 and TRBJ1-6; D might be TRBD1 (6 bases). The CDR3 runs to 14 residues. Trimming removed 6 bases at V and 6 bases at J, with 12 bases between. The CDR3 region is CASRKGDVNSPLHF. DNA of the CDR3: TGTGCCAGCAGGAAGGGGGATGTTAATTCACCCCTCCACTTT.

This clonotype was counted at least ten times. This chain uses TRBV7-2 with TRBJ2-3, with D uncertain. V gave up 1 base and J gave up 7 bases, with 9 bases separating them. CDR3 length: 13 residues. The germline V gene has CDR1 SGHTA and CDR2 FQGNSA. DNA of the CDR3: TGTGCCAGCAGCTTAGGTGACCTTAATACGCAGTATTTT. Its protein is CASSLGDLNTQYF.

This clonotype was counted at least ten times. The rearrangement links TRBV6-6 to TRBJ2-3, with D possibly being TRBD1 (5 bases). This CDR3 is built from 12 residues. Germline lookup yields CDR1 MNHNY and CDR2 SVGAGI (reference sequence). V dropped 6 bases and J dropped 5 bases, with 9 bases sitting between them. The CDR3 DNA sequence: TGTGCCAGCAGACCTACAGGAGATACGCAGTATTTT. This sequence encodes CASRPTGDTQYF.